The 13 T cell receptor beta chains presented below share a single source sample, sequenced in a study of cytomegalovirus exposure and HLA in healthy donors. With 60 Vbeta and 13 Jbeta primers, the PCR was carried out. The method was immunoSEQ multiplex PCR; TCRdb's version includes in-frame clones alone and lacks a portion of them. Its listing shows approximately 70,000 clones. The sequenced sample consisted of PBMCs. The receptors originated from a female donor in good health and CMV-seropositive.

The chain joins TRBV7-2 to TRBJ2-5, with D perhaps TRBD2 (6 bases). V lost 5 bases and J lost 3, with 10 bases in between. The CDR3 has 13 amino acids. From germline, CDR1 is SGHTA and CDR2 FQGNSA. The CDR3 nucleotides are TGTGCCAGCAGCCCGGGACTTAAAGAGACCCAGTACTTC. Protein product: CASSPGLKETQYF.

The V and J genes are TRBV6-5 and TRBJ2-6, with D perhaps matching TRBD1 (5 bases). V lost 4 bases and J lost 4, with 11 bases in between. This CDR3 is built from 15 residues. Germline CDR1 is MNHEY and CDR2 is SVGAGI. CDR3 in amino acids: CASSWEGVGANVLTF. The CDR3 DNA is TGTGCCAGCAGTTGGGAAGGGGTCGGGGCCAACGTCCTGACTTTC.

This chain uses TRBV19 with TRBJ2-3; 9 bases line up with TRBD1. Germline V gives CDR1 LNHDA, CDR2 SQIVND (reference sequence). V shed 9 bases and J 5 bases; nucleotides not matched to a gene: 9. The CDR3 has 14 amino acids. In nucleotides, the CDR3 is TGTGCCAGGACAGGACAGGGGAGGGTAGATACGCAGTATTTT. Protein sequence: CARTGQGRVDTQYF.

This chain joins TRBV6-5 and TRBJ2-1, with D possibly being TRBD1 (5 bases). Looked up from germline, CDR1 is MNHEY and CDR2 is SVGAGI. V gave up 5 bases and J gave up 6 bases, with 14 bases separating them. This CDR3 is 14 amino acids long. The CDR3, as DNA: TGTGCCAGCAGTCCCCGAGACAGAACCAATGAGCAGTTCTTC. Encoded protein: CASSPRDRTNEQFF.

This CDR3 reads CASSKDRGEQFF. The CDR3 nucleotides read TGTGCCAGCAGTAAAGACAGGGGTGAGCAGTTCTTC. The V and J genes are TRBV7-6 and TRBJ2-1, with 8 positions matching TRBD1. Germline V gene data show CDR1 as SGHVS and CDR2 as FNYEAQ. V dropped 6 bases and J dropped 9; count of bases not matched to a gene: 4. The CDR3 is 12 amino acids.

The rearrangement uses TRBV6-6 and TRBJ1-5, with 9 positions matching TRBD1. J gave up 2 bases and V 2 bases, and 4 bases lay outside the gene matches. This CDR3 region has 16 residues. Germline-derived CDR1 and CDR2 are MNHNY and SVGAGI (reference sequence). This chain's CDR3 is CASSYRGTGRNQPQHF. DNA for the CDR3: TGTGCCAGCAGTTACCGAGGGACAGGGCGCAATCAGCCCCAGCATTTT.

Written as DNA, the CDR3 is TGTGCCAGCAGCCACCGGGACAGACACACAGATACGCAGTATTTT. It codes for CASSHRDRHTDTQYF. The V and J genes are TRBV7-9 and TRBJ2-3; TRBD1 matches at 7 bases. Germline CDR1 and CDR2: SEHNR and FQNEAQ (reference sequence). Trimming removed 5 bases from V and 2 bases from J; junction bases left unmatched: 7. The CDR3 length is 15 residues.

The chain carries TRBV5-4 and TRBJ2-7; 7 bases are a match to TRBD1. Germline values: CDR1 SGHNT, CDR2 YYREEE (reference sequence). Trimming at V came to 4 bases and at J to 0 bases, leaving 4 bases not matched to a gene. The CDR3 consists of 14 residues. The CDR3 is CASSMRQGSYEQYF. CDR3 nucleotides: TGTGCCAGCAGCATGAGACAGGGCTCCTACGAGCAGTACTTC. The full variable domain, its missing parts supplied by reference TRBV5-4 and TRBJ2-7, is ETGVTQSPTHLIKTRGQQVTLRCSSQSGHNTVSWYQQALGQGPQFIFQYYREEENGRGNFPPRFSGLQFPNYSSELNVNALELDDSALYLCASSMRQGSYEQYFGPGTRLTVT.

The chain recombines TRBV5-1 with TRBJ2-5, with D possibly being TRBD1 (6 bases). CDR1 and CDR2 (germline): SGHRS, YFSETQ. This CDR3 has 15 residues. V lost 4 bases and J lost 0, with 13 bases in between. CDR3 DNA sequence: TGCGCCAGCAGCCAGAATAACAGGGACCAAGAGACCCAGTACTTC. Its translation is CASSQNNRDQETQYF.

In the case of this clone: Additional DNA sequences in this sample encode the identical CDR3. The J gene is TRBJ2-7, the V gene TRBV7-9; D ambiguous. V lost 1 base and J 3 bases, leaving 4 bases between the germline ends. The CDR3 extends over 12 amino acids. Germline V lookup: CDR1 SEHNR, CDR2 FQNEAQ (reference sequence). CDR3 protein: CASSLVSYEQYF. The CDR3 DNA reads TGTGCCAGCAGCTTAGTCAGCTACGAGCAGTACTTC.

Worth noting for this clone: The junction departs from germline at one end; a sequencing error may be responsible. This chain links TRBV7-9 with TRBJ2-5; 11 nucleotides agree with TRBD2. CDR3 length: 15 amino acids. Germline CDR1 is SEHNR and CDR2 is FQNEAQ (reference sequence). DNA for the CDR3: TGTGCCAGCAGCGTAGCGGGGGGGCCTGAAGAGACCCAGTACTTC. Its translation is CASSVAGGPEETQYF.

This chain connects TRBV5-6 to TRBJ2-7; D might be TRBD1 (5 bases). V gave up 1 base and J gave up 4 bases, with 6 bases separating them. There are 12 residues in the CDR3. Germline V lookup: CDR1 SGHDT, CDR2 YYEEEE. The CDR3 here is CASSLRQYEQYF. The CDR3 DNA reads TGTGCCAGCAGCTTGCGACAGTACGAGCAGTACTTC. Full variable domain (rest looked up from reference TRBV5-6 and TRBJ2-7): DAGVTQSPTHLIKTRGQQVTLRCSPKSGHDTVSWYQQALGQGPQFIFQYYEEEERQRGNFPDRFSGHQFPNYSSELNVNALLLGDSALYLCASSLRQYEQYFGPGTRLTVT.

The rearrangement uses TRBV28 and TRBJ1-1; TRBD1 matches at 8 bases. Germline CDR1 and CDR2: MDHEN and SYDVKM. The junction had 9 bases not matched to a gene; V was cut back by 6 bases and J by 3 bases. The CDR3 is made up of 15 amino acids. The CDR3 reads CASRFDRGGYTEAFF. The CDR3 DNA sequence: TGTGCCAGCAGGTTCGACAGGGGTGGTTACACTGAAGCTTTCTTT.